This T cell receptor (beta chain) was sequenced for a study of immune evolution from preneoplasia to lung adenocarcinoma. Study findings and constraints: Compared with EGFR-mutant or double wild-type lesions, KRAS-mutant nodules were more clonal. Later-stage lesions appeared to have more T cells, more diversity, less clonality.

Data came from immunoSEQ multiplex PCR; TCRdb stores just in-frame clones and leaves some out. The repertoire holds approximately 4,200 clones, with about 90% as singletons. With regard to this clone: The antigen is unknown.

Sequencing input: FFPE invasive lung adenocarcinoma tissue. This TCR was recovered from a person aged 45 to 59 with lung adenocarcinoma.

The CDR3 coding sequence is TGCGCCAGCAGCAACGGACTTAGCTACGAGCAGTACTTC. It translates to CASSNGLSYEQYF. The chain links TRBV5-1 to TRBJ2-7; a possible D gene is TRBD2 (5 bases). The V end was cut by 4 bases, the J end by 3 bases, with 11 bases between. This CDR3 has 13 residues. From germline, CDR1 is SGHRS and CDR2 YFSETQ.